The T cell receptor (beta chain) under discussion was sequenced for a study of cytomegalovirus exposure and HLA in healthy donors. Study-level information: Of all 400 or so donors who were genotyped, 75% to 85% belonged to the Caucasian-associated ancestry cluster.

The CDR3 runs to 13 residues. The germline CDR1 and CDR2 sequences are SGHKS and YYEKEE (reference sequence). The germline V and J ends were trimmed by 6 bases and 4 bases, with 14 bases remaining between them. Primers for the PCR totalled 60 Vbeta and 13 Jbeta. Profiling relied on immunoSEQ multiplex PCR, and the TCRdb table lists in-frame clones only, not all of them. This sample's table has about 140,000 clones. The clonotype comes from a man aged 40-55 years in good health and CMV-seronegative. V usage is TRBV5-5 and J usage is TRBJ2-7; D possibly corresponds to TRBD2 (6 bases). Sequences were obtained from PBMCs. The CDR3 sequence: CASNRGTEYEQYF. Written as DNA, the CDR3 is TGTGCCAGCAACCGGGGGACCGAGTACGAGCAGTACTTC.